Sequencing of this T cell receptor beta chain was carried out in a study of human T cells and chemical hapten exposure. At the level of the study: Throughout a study of approximately 25 weeks, patients underwent weekly scalp administration of diphenylcyclopropenone doses. General study findings and limits: Sensitizing to DPC left TCRs with a frequency above 1 in 1000 unaltered.

Each CDR3 protein gets one entry after TCRdb re-called the RACE reads with MiXCR. Of about 82,000 distinct CDR3 sequences in the sample, approximately 12% are singletons; the top ten hold roughly 5.9%. Many counts were recorded for this clonotype. What it binds is not known. As to time point: patch test 3, about 24 weeks after DPC sensitization. Described treatment: therapeutic diphenylcyclopropenone sensitization with weekly scalp DPC. This sample comprised whole blood, obtained in connection with sensitization to the hapten diphenylcyclopropenone (DPC). The clonotype was recovered from a woman aged 50 to 65 with alopecia areata. Some clones in this sample may be carry-over from other donors' samples.

The CDR3 spells CASSLTSGRAFDTQYF. Here the CDR3 DNA reads TGTGCCAGCAGCCTAACTAGCGGGAGGGCATTTGATACGCAGTATTTT. The chain combines TRBV12-3 or TRBV12-4 with TRBJ2-3; 13 bases align to TRBD2. Trimming took 6 bases from V and 6 from J; bases not matched to a gene: 9. The CDR3 spans 16 residues.